Below, 32 T cell receptor beta chains from the same sample are listed, as sequenced in a study of vaccination and CD4 T cells after COVID-19. Their cognate antigens are unknown. Once obtained from cultured CD4+ T cells, the DNA was sequenced using the Oncomine TCR Beta short-read assay. TCRdb re-called the PCR reads with MiXCR, one entry per CDR3 protein. The table has 15,000 to 20,000 distinct CDR3 sequences, 26% seen once. Described treatment: 10-day PBMC culture with coronavirus spike peptide pools or control peptides (ViraFEST assay). The material sequenced was cultured CD4+ T cells from blood. These TCRs come from a human donor with COVID-19.

This clonotype has a handful of counts. V and J are TRBV7-2 and TRBJ1-4; 10 positions match TRBD1. Germline trimming cut 9 bases from V and 6 bases from J; bases unmatched to any gene: 7. In germline, CDR1 is SGHTA, CDR2 FQGNSA. The CDR3 length is 14 residues. CDR3: CASSRDRGDEKLFF. The CDR3 coding sequence is TGTGCCAGTTCCCGGGACAGGGGAGATGAAAAACTGTTTTTT.

In this sample, this clonotype turned up once. The CDR3: CASSQDSWPNTEAFF. The CDR3 DNA follows: TGTGCCAGCAGCCAAGACTCATGGCCGAACACTGAAGCTTTCTTT. This chain uses TRBV16 with TRBJ1-1; D uncertain. This CDR3 is 15 amino acids long. V lost 2 bases to trimming and J lost 1 base, with 11 bases between them. Germline-derived CDR1 and CDR2 are KGHSY and FQNENV.

This clonotype turned up a few times. The rearrangement joins TRBV2 to TRBJ1-1; unclear D gene. This CDR3 has 13 residues. V was pared by 1 base and J by 3 bases, with 6 bases between. The germline V gene has CDR1 SNHLY and CDR2 FYNNEI. CDR3 protein: CASSEVRDTEAFF. The DNA of the CDR3 is TGTGCCAGCAGTGAAGTAAGGGACACTGAAGCTTTCTTT.

This clonotype came up a few times. The V call is TRBV25-1, the J call TRBJ1-5; TRBD1 might be the D (6 bases). The CDR3 runs to 12 residues. Germline lookup yields CDR1 MGHDK and CDR2 SYGVNS. The V gene lost 1 base and the J gene lost 13 bases, with 11 bases spanning the gap. The CDR3 DNA follows: TGTGCCAGCAGTGAATCTAGGGGGAATCAGCATTTT. Translated: CASSESRGNQHF.

This clonotype turned up a few times. The chain carries TRBV7-8 and TRBJ1-2; D might be TRBD1 (5 bases). The CDR3 length is 15 residues. Germline lookup yields CDR1 SGHVS and CDR2 FQNEAQ. Trimming cost V 5 bases and J 0 bases, with 13 bases left between them. The CDR3 region has the DNA TGTGCCAGCAGCAACCGGGACGGATCTAACTATGGCTACACCTTC. This codes for CASSNRDGSNYGYTF.

This clonotype was recorded a few times. The CDR3 coding sequence is TGTGCCAGTAGTATTCGGGAGACCCAGTACTTC. Translating it yields CASSIRETQYF. V gene TRBV19 combines with J gene TRBJ2-5; D unresolved. The V end was cut by 3 bases, the J end by 5 bases, with 4 bases between. CDR1 and CDR2 (germline): LNHDA, SQIVND (reference sequence). The CDR3 contains 11 residues.

This clonotype was detected a few times. Here the CDR3 DNA reads TGTGCCAGCAGTTACGAGACAAGCTACACCGGGGAGCTGTTTTTT. Protein: CASSYETSYTGELFF. The chain uses TRBV6-2 or TRBV6-3 and TRBJ2-2; D gene unclear. Germline V CDR1 and CDR2: MNHEY, SVGEGT. This CDR3 has 15 residues. The V end was cut by 2 bases, the J end by 3 bases, with 10 bases between.

The V call is TRBV12-3 or TRBV12-4, the J call TRBJ2-1; D perhaps matches TRBD2 (5 bases). The CDR3 is 13 amino acids. Trimming cost V 3 bases and J 13 bases, with 16 bases left between them. The CDR3 loop is CASSFRVSGGQFF. DNA of the CDR3: TGTGCCAGCAGTTTTCGGGTGAGCGGCGGACAGTTCTTC.

This clonotype appeared once. CDR3 in amino acids: CASSQDLAGGTQETQYF. The CDR3 DNA sequence: TGTGCCAGCAGCCAAGATTTAGCGGGGGGCACACAAGAGACCCAGTACTTC. This rearrangement joins TRBV4-2 to TRBJ2-5; 10 nucleotides agree with TRBD2. The CDR3 is 17 residues long. Germline assignment: CDR1 LGHNA and CDR2 YNFKEQ. Trimming at V came to 0 bases and at J to 2 bases, leaving 6 bases not matched to a gene.

By share, this clonotype counts as medium-sized. The chain is built from TRBV6-1 and TRBJ1-5; 9 bases fit TRBD1. The germline V gene has CDR1 MNHNS and CDR2 SASEGT. Trimming at V came to 8 bases and at J to 6 bases, leaving 11 bases not matched to a gene. The CDR3 sequence is 15 residues long. CDR3 in DNA: TGTGCCAGCGGCCAGGGACAGGGAAGAGGTCAGCCCCAGCATTTT. Translating it yields CASGQGQGRGQPQHF.

The rearrangement links TRBV6-2 or TRBV6-3 to TRBJ1-5, with D perhaps matching TRBD1 (6 bases). The CDR3 length is 14 residues. Trimming stripped 6 bases from V and 5 bases from J, with 14 bases between. Per germline, CDR1 MNHEY and CDR2 SVGEGT. The CDR3 region is CASRDTGGHQPQHF. CDR3 coding DNA: TGTGCCAGCAGGGACACGGGGGGCCATCAGCCCCAGCATTTT.

This chain uses TRBV18 with TRBJ1-5; possible D gene TRBD1, 5 bases. CDR1 KGHSH and CDR2 LQKENI come from the germline V gene. The CDR3 runs to 14 residues. Deletions cut 3 bases from V and 3 bases from J, with 9 bases between. In DNA form, the CDR3 reads TGTGCCAGCTCACCTGGACAATCCAATCAGCCCCAGCATTTT. It translates to CASSPGQSNQPQHF. Combining the CDR3 with reference TRBV18 and TRBJ1-5 gives the whole variable domain NAGVMQNPRHLVRRRGQEARLRCSPMKGHSHVYWYRQLPEEGLKFMVYLQKENIIDESGMPKERFSAEFPKEGPSILRIQQVVRGDSAAYFCASSPGQSNQPQHFGDGTRLSIL.

This clonotype came up a few times. The chain joins TRBV10-1 to TRBJ2-3; 8 positions agree with TRBD1. Germline V gene lookup returns CDR1 WNHNN and CDR2 SYGVQD (reference sequence). This CDR3 contains 17 residues. V lost 3 bases to trimming and J lost 2 bases; unmatched junction nucleotides: 10. This chain's CDR3 is CASSERPDRVVTDTQYF. In DNA form, the CDR3 reads TGCGCCAGCAGTGAACGACCGGACAGGGTGGTCACAGATACGCAGTATTTT.

The chain joins TRBV11-2 to TRBJ1-2; D not resolved. Trimming removed 4 bases at V and 4 bases at J, with 16 bases between. The germline gives CDR1 SGHAT, CDR2 FQNNGV. CDR3 size: 15 residues. The DNA of the CDR3 is TGTGCCAGCAGCTCGAGGGCCCCCGGAGGCTATGGCTACACCTTC. The encoded protein is CASSSRAPGGYGYTF.

The chain carries TRBV6-5 and TRBJ2-2; TRBD1 agrees at 9 bases. The CDR3 runs 16 residues. Looked up from germline, CDR1 is MNHEY and CDR2 is SVGAGI. The J segment lost 5 bases and the V segment lost 0 bases, leaving 4 bases of the junction unmatched. The CDR3 nucleotides are TGTGCCAGCAGTTACTCGACGGGACAGGGTACCGGGGAGCTGTTTTTT. Translating gives CASSYSTGQGTGELFF.

The chain carries TRBV15 and TRBJ1-6; D ambiguous. The germline V and J ends were trimmed by 6 bases and 7 bases, with 13 bases remaining between them. Per the germline V gene, CDR1 is LNHNV and CDR2 is YYDKDF (reference sequence). The CDR3 consists of 14 residues. The CDR3: CATSGQSPNSPLHF. The CDR3 DNA is TGTGCCACCAGTGGCCAGTCCCCCAATTCACCCCTCCACTTT.

By proportion, this clonotype is medium-sized. The chain combines TRBV21-1 with TRBJ1-1. TRBV21-1 is a documented pseudogene. The CDR3 has 12 residues. The chain's CDR3 is CASSNLKGKAFF. Written as DNA, the CDR3 is TGTGCCAGCAGCAATTTGAAGGGCAAAGCTTTCTTT.

The rearrangement uses TRBV5-1 and TRBJ2-3, with a possible D match to TRBD2 (6 bases). The CDR3 has 15 residues. Looked up from germline, CDR1 is SGHRS and CDR2 is YFSETQ. V lost 0 bases, J lost 0 bases, and 8 bases lay in between. This CDR3 reads CASSLDGTSTDTQYF. Here the CDR3 DNA reads TGCGCCAGCAGCTTGGACGGGACTAGCACAGATACGCAGTATTTT.

In this sample, this clonotype turned up a few times. The V call is TRBV24-1, the J call TRBJ2-2; possibly TRBD1 for D (5 bases). CDR1 KGHDR and CDR2 SFDVKD come from the germline V gene. V shed 9 bases and J shed 1 base, with 8 bases lying between them. The CDR3 consists of 13 residues. CDR3 sequence (DNA): TGTGCCACCTCCAGGGAGAACACCGGGGAGCTGTTTTTT. It specifies CATSRENTGELFF.

The chain employs TRBV9 and TRBJ1-1; D is undetermined. The ends were cut back, 0 bases at V and 7 bases at J, with 10 bases in the middle. The V gene's germline CDR1 is SGDLS and CDR2 YYNGEE. This CDR3 spans 13 amino acids. CDR3 region: CASSVVGKGEAFF. CDR3 sequence (DNA): TGTGCCAGCAGCGTAGTTGGTAAGGGTGAAGCTTTCTTT.

The chain employs TRBV20-1 and TRBJ2-3; 8 bases match TRBD2. The trim removed 7 bases at V and 2 bases at J, leaving 17 bases unmatched. Germline-derived CDR1 and CDR2 are DFQATT and SNEGSKA (reference sequence). The CDR3 extends over 17 amino acids. The CDR3: CSGYPLRTSGLTDTQYF. The CDR3 nucleotides read TGCAGTGGGTACCCACTAAGAACTAGCGGTCTCACAGATACGCAGTATTTT.

This clonotype was seen a few times. The chain uses TRBV20-1 and TRBJ2-1, with 8 bases identical to TRBD2. The length of the CDR3 is 14 residues. Germline lookup yields CDR1 DFQATT and CDR2 SNEGSKA (reference sequence). V was pared by 3 bases and J by 4 bases, with 5 bases of the junction left unmatched. CDR3 bases: TGCAGTGCTAGCAGGTCTAGCGGGTACAATGAGCAGTTCTTC. The encoded protein is CSASRSSGYNEQFF.

The V and J genes are TRBV12-3 or TRBV12-4 and TRBJ2-3; tentative D call: TRBD2 (7 bases). This CDR3 region has 17 residues. The V gene lost 6 bases and the J gene lost 1 base, with 20 bases spanning the gap. The CDR3 DNA reads as TGTGCCAGCAGCTCCTCGGTGCCGGGGGGCCGCACAGATACGCAGTATTTT. Translation gives CASSSSVPGGRTDTQYF.

This clonotype was detected only a few times. V and J are TRBV7-2 and TRBJ1-6; TRBD1 matches at 10 bases. V gave up 5 bases and J gave up 7 bases; unmatched junction bases: 2. The germline V gene has CDR1 SGHTA and CDR2 FQGNSA. The CDR3 consists of 14 residues. For the CDR3, the DNA is TGTGCCAGCAGCACGACAGGGGGCAATTCACCCCTCCACTTT. Translation gives CASSTTGGNSPLHF.

This clonotype was recorded a few times. The chain is built from TRBV21-1 and TRBJ2-3; the D call of TRBD1 is as the table states it, not checked on the DNA. TRBV21-1 is a recognized pseudogene. The CDR3 covers 16 residues. CDR3: CASSNWGARPTDTQYF. In DNA, the CDR3 is TGTGCCAGCAGCAATTGGGGGGCCCGACCGACAGATACGCAGTATTTT.

V and J are TRBV12-3 or TRBV12-4 and TRBJ1-6; no clear D. The CDR3 has 14 residues. Deletions cut 2 bases from V and 5 bases from J, with 7 bases between. The CDR3 bases are TGTGCCAGCAGTTTACGGGTTCATAATTCACCCCTCCACTTT. It is translated as CASSLRVHNSPLHF.

This clonotype has only a few counts. The gene calls are TRBV20-1 and TRBJ2-3; D is perhaps TRBD2 (6 bases). CDR1 is DFQATT and CDR2 is SNEGSKA in the germline V gene (reference sequence). Trimming took 2 bases from V and 8 from J, leaving 11 bases between them. The CDR3 has 12 residues. The DNA for the CDR3 is TGCAGTGCTAGACTCCTAGCGAGTACGCAGTATTTT. Translated, it gives CSARLLASTQYF.

J is TRBJ2-5 and V is TRBV10-3; D may match TRBD1 or TRBD2 (5 bases each). The V end was cut by 8 bases, the J end by 5 bases, with 15 bases between. Germline V gives CDR1 ENHRY, CDR2 SYGVKD. This CDR3 is 13 amino acids long. CDR3 protein: CAIRDASGETQYF. The CDR3 DNA reads TGTGCCATCCGGGACGCCTCCGGGGAGACCCAGTACTTC.

A few counts support this clonotype. The V gene is TRBV29-1, the J gene TRBJ1-2; D uncertain. With 1 base removed from V and 4 bases from J, the gap between germline ends came to 13 bases. The CDR3 is 14 residues long. CDR1 is SQVTM and CDR2 is ANQGSEA in the germline V gene. CDR3: CSVEVSKGRYGYTF. CDR3 bases: TGCAGCGTTGAAGTGTCGAAAGGACGCTATGGCTACACCTTC. The entire variable domain, with the rest obtained from reference TRBV29-1 and TRBJ1-2, is as follows: SAVISQKPSRDICQRGTSLTIQCQVDSQVTMMFWYRQQPGQSLTLIATANQGSEATYESGFVIDKFPISRPNLTFSTLTVSNMSPEDSSIYLCSVEVSKGRYGYTFGSGTRLTVV.

The chain combines TRBV6-1 with TRBJ1-5; D is unresolved. CDR1 MNHNS and CDR2 SASEGT come from the germline V gene. V shed 8 bases and J shed 0 bases, with 11 bases lying between them. The CDR3 has 14 amino acids. The CDR3 region has the DNA TGTGCCAGCGGGAAAGGCCTTAGCAATCAGCCCCAGCATTTT. Residues: CASGKGLSNQPQHF.

This clonotype has a handful of counts. This chain connects TRBV6-1 to TRBJ1-1; D unclear. The CDR3 covers 14 residues. Germline-derived CDR1 and CDR2 are MNHNS and SASEGT. V lost 1 base to trimming and J lost 0 bases, with 6 bases between them. The CDR3 DNA sequence: TGTGCCAGCAGTGAAGGGGCGGTGAACACTGAAGCTTTCTTT. Translation gives CASSEGAVNTEAFF.

The V and J genes are TRBV11-3 and TRBJ2-7, with unresolved D. Germline CDR1 is SGHNT and CDR2 is YENEEA. The CDR3 is made up of 12 amino acids. V was cut by 5 bases and J by 2 bases, with 7 bases left in between. The CDR3 nucleotides are TGTGCCAGCAGCCCCCCCCCCTACGAGCAGTACTTC. It is translated as CASSPPPYEQYF.